The sequence of this TCR beta chain was determined in a study of blood T cell repertoires in COVID-19 (dated by TCRdb to 2020 to 2021). Background on the whole study: Samples covering the acute and convalescent phases of COVID-19 were provided by collaborators in the United States, Italy and Spain. The material from the prospective study consisted of cDNA or gDNA derived from T cells, B-cell-depleted T cells, or PBMCs. The dataset comprised deeply sampled blood TCRbeta repertoires from subjects exposed to, actively infected with, or recovered from COVID-19. The repertoires were released in a freely available public database meant as a resource for research on the immune response to SARS-CoV-2. The samples were drawn from two sources: the first 160 participants of the ongoing ImmuneRACE study, and 1,000 to 1,500 subjects contributed by 6 global collaborators. The sample metadata nearly always contained a de-identified subject ID, COVID-19 status, age in years and sex. Where available, HLA class I and class II types were taken from metadata supplied by the sample provider and were not determined by assay-based typing. The paper as a whole reports these results and caveats: The amount of clinical and demographic metadata varied by source and participant and was provided uncurated.

Remarks on this clone: Its antigen remains undetermined. No base-level quality is on record; no much larger clone is a single base apart.

Enrolling through a virtual design, the prospective study's participants ranged in age from about 18 to 89 years and lived across approximately 25 United States geographic areas. In the prospective study, cohorts were assigned on the basis of participant-reported clinical history obtained from a screening survey and a study questionnaire. In the prospective study, whole blood, serum and a nasopharyngeal or oropharyngeal swab were collected from each participant by mobile phlebotomists. Over a 2-month period, participants in the prospective study had the option of providing additional blood draws and questionnaires. Before DNA extraction, prospective study blood samples were shipped either frozen or at room temperature. TCRbeta CDR3 regions were amplified from genomic DNA by means of the immunoSEQ Assay, a bias-controlled multiplex PCR. The study's own analysis went as follows. The number of nucleated cells in each sample was estimated from the amplification of reference gene primers within the assay. To quantify the absolute abundance of each unique TCRbeta CDR3 rearrangement, sequence reads were collapsed and filtered. For each sample, productive Simpson clonality was calculated as the square root of Simpson's diversity index over productive rearrangements. Sourced from immuneACCESS, this table was stored by TCRdb with only in-frame sequences that have V and J called. A share of the clones is absent; for the studies checked, an unresolved V gene accounts for under half, and the remainder has no known explanation. For V, J and clone size, that table is used; D and trimming come from the DNA. The sample includes 150,000 to 200,000 clones, with around 76% observed a single time. 17% of the sample is held by the ten biggest clonotypes.

This receptor was identified in a woman aged 45 to 65 with acute COVID-19. The source material was PBMCs or T cells enriched from blood (not recorded which).

DNA sequence: TGTGCCAGCGACGACAACCGGCCAGCAATCTATGGCTACACCTTC. Its translation is CASDDNRPAIYGYTF. The V and J segments used are TRBV28 and TRBJ1-2; the D segment cannot be called with confidence. The CDR3 spans 15 residues, from the cysteine through the phenylalanine. Just the 45-base CDR3 DNA is kept, in frame starting at base 1. The germline V gene specifies MDHEN as CDR1 and SYDVKM as CDR2. V sheds 8 bases and J sheds 4 bases, leaving 20 bases between their ends.